These 16 T cell receptor beta chains were all obtained from the same sample, sequenced in a study of spatial heterogeneity in lung cancer. TCRdb re-analysed the 5' RACE reads in MiXCR, keeping a single row per CDR3 protein. The sample lists fewer than 55,000 distinct CDR3 sequences; 6.5% to 7.5% were seen once. Time point described: blood at routine non-recurrence follow-up after resection. Sequencing of whole RNA from tumor, nontumor lung or frozen PBMC involved no sorting. Sample: PBMCs, taken at follow-up. These receptor sequences come from a female donor with early-stage non-small cell lung cancer.

This clonotype was counted many times. The chain has TRBV6-5 and TRBJ1-1, with TRBD1 as a possible D gene (5 bases). The CDR3 covers 15 residues. The germline V gene has CDR1 MNHEY and CDR2 SVGAGI. V lost 0 bases to trimming and J lost 7 bases, with 15 bases between them. The CDR3 reads CASSYSGVGQGEAFF. Here the CDR3 DNA reads TGTGCCAGCAGTTACTCAGGGGTTGGGCAGGGTGAAGCTTTCTTT.

The chain links TRBV5-5 to TRBJ2-7; possibly TRBD1 for D (5 bases). This CDR3 is built from 16 residues. Germline lookup yields CDR1 SGHKS and CDR2 YYEKEE (reference sequence). Trimming stripped 0 bases from V and 6 bases from J, with 19 bases between. The DNA of the CDR3 is TGTGCCAGCAGCTTGGAAGGACACCACGCAAGGGTCGAGCAGTACTTC. Translation gives CASSLEGHHARVEQYF.

This clonotype was seen at least ten times. The chain carries TRBV29-1 and TRBJ1-3; D is uncertain. The CDR3 covers 12 residues. Per germline, CDR1 SQVTM and CDR2 ANQGSEA. Trimming took off 6 bases at V and 4 bases at J, with 10 bases between the two ends. CDR3: CSVLTDGNTIYF. The CDR3, as DNA: TGCAGCGTCTTGACCGACGGAAACACCATATATTTT.

This clonotype was detected only a few times. The chain carries TRBV13 and TRBJ2-4, with 7 bases aligning to TRBD1. The CDR3 has 14 residues. Trimming cost V 5 bases and J 1 base; bases outside gene matches: 2. Germline assignment: CDR1 PRHDT and CDR2 FYEKMQ (reference sequence). The CDR3 loop reads CASSVRGAKNIQYF. CDR3 sequence (DNA): TGTGCCAGCAGCGTCAGGGGGGCCAAAAACATTCAGTACTTC.

The table lists this clonotype with many counts. V usage is TRBV20-1 and J usage is TRBJ2-1; 10 bases fit TRBD2. The germline V gene has CDR1 DFQATT and CDR2 SNEGSKA (reference sequence). V dropped 1 base and J dropped 8; count of bases not matched to a gene: 5. The CDR3 is made up of 14 amino acids. CDR3 region: CSARGASGGYEQFF. In nucleotides, the CDR3 is TGCAGTGCTAGAGGGGCTAGCGGGGGTTATGAGCAGTTCTTC.

With regard to this clonotype: A much larger clone lies one base from this, so it may be a read error. The J gene is TRBJ1-2, the V gene TRBV11-2, with 8 nucleotides matching TRBD1. The CDR3 extends over 14 amino acids. CDR1 is SGHAT and CDR2 is FQNNGV in the germline V gene. The CDR3 nucleotides read TGTGCCAGCAGCTTAGCAGGGGGCTTCTATGGCCACACCTTC. It specifies CASSLAGGFYGHTF.

V gene TRBV19 combines with J gene TRBJ1-5; no clear D gene. V was shortened by 9 bases and J by 0 bases, with 9 bases between the two germline ends. This CDR3 is built from 13 residues. Germline V gene data show CDR1 as LNHDA and CDR2 as SQIVND (reference sequence). The CDR3 here is CASADSSNQPQHF. CDR3 sequence (DNA): TGTGCCAGCGCTGATAGTAGCAATCAGCCCCAGCATTTT.

This clonotype was seen at least ten times. V gene TRBV29-1 combines with J gene TRBJ1-1; D is unclear. The CDR3 is made up of 15 amino acids. Germline V gene data show CDR1 as SQVTM and CDR2 as ANQGSEA. Between the trimmed V and J ends, which lost 6 bases and 0 bases, there was a span of 17 bases. The CDR3 sequence: CSVRATASMNTEAFF. The CDR3 region has the DNA TGCAGCGTCCGAGCGACGGCCAGCATGAACACTGAAGCTTTCTTT. The full variable domain, completed using reference TRBV29-1 and TRBJ1-1, is SAVISQKPSRDICQRGTSLTIQCQVDSQVTMMFWYRQQPGQSLTLIATANQGSEATYESGFVIDKFPISRPNLTFSTLTVSNMSPEDSSIYLCSVRATASMNTEAFFGQGTRLTVV.

V usage is TRBV12-3 or TRBV12-4 and J usage is TRBJ2-1; 7 bases fit TRBD1. The CDR3 sequence is 15 residues long. The V gene end was trimmed by 3 bases and the J gene end by 1 base; junction bases not matched to a gene: 3. The CDR3 DNA reads as TGTGCCAGCAGTTTTGACAGGGTGTCCTACAATGAGCAGTTCTTC. This translates into CASSFDRVSYNEQFF.

This clonotype was recorded many times. The V gene is TRBV7-2, the J gene TRBJ2-1; 13 positions match TRBD2. With V trimmed by 4 bases and J by 2 bases, 5 bases remained unmatched. The length of the CDR3 is 17 residues. Germline values: CDR1 SGHTA, CDR2 FQGNSA. CDR3 DNA sequence: TGTGCCAGCAGCTCGCGACTAGCGGGGGGCCCCTACAATGAGCAGTTCTTC. This sequence encodes CASSSRLAGGPYNEQFF.

This clonotype was counted many times. This chain joins TRBV5-1 and TRBJ2-7; D uncertain. The germline V gene encodes CDR1 SGHRS and CDR2 YFSETQ. V lost 7 bases to trimming and J lost 3 bases, with 14 bases between them. The CDR3 extends over 13 amino acids. The CDR3, as DNA: TGCGCCAGCTCCTGGTGGTCTCACTACGAGCAGTACTTC. Translated: CASSWWSHYEQYF.

This clonotype was seen many times. V usage is TRBV11-2 and J usage is TRBJ2-7; D gene uncertain. Between the trimmed V and J ends, which lost 3 bases and 1 base, there was a span of 7 bases. Germline CDR1 SGHAT, CDR2 FQNNGV. This CDR3 spans 13 amino acids. CDR3: CASSFLRSYEQYF. CDR3 sequence (DNA): TGTGCCAGCAGCTTCTTAAGATCCTACGAGCAGTACTTC.

The CDR3 sequence: CASSKTGKKMNEQFF. The CDR3 nucleotides are TGTGCCAGCAGTAAGACAGGGAAAAAAATGAATGAGCAGTTCTTC. The rearrangement joins TRBV6-1 to TRBJ2-1, with 7 positions matching TRBD1. V trimming: 5 bases; J trimming: 7 bases; junction bases outside the gene matches: 11. The CDR3 totals 15 residues. The germline V gene encodes CDR1 MNHNS and CDR2 SASEGT.

This clonotype occurred many times. Here the CDR3 reads CASSFPSSGANVLTF. In DNA, the CDR3 is TGTGCCAGCAGCTTCCCCAGTTCTGGGGCCAACGTCCTGACTTTC. This chain joins TRBV6-6 and TRBJ2-6; D unresolved. The V gene lost 6 bases and the J gene lost 1 base, with 10 bases spanning the gap. Germline V gene sequence: CDR1 MNHNY, CDR2 SVGAGI (reference sequence). The CDR3 contains 15 residues.

The table lists this clonotype with a few counts. The rearrangement links TRBV3-1 to TRBJ2-3, with 10 bases lining up with TRBD2. The J segment lost 5 bases and the V segment lost 4 bases, leaving 15 bases of the junction unmatched. This CDR3 contains 18 residues. Germline loops: CDR1 LGHDT, CDR2 YNNKEL (reference sequence). In DNA form, the CDR3 reads TGTGCCAGCAGCCTTGTGGAGAGGAGCGGGGGGGCCGAAGATACGCAGTATTTT. Translating it yields CASSLVERSGGAEDTQYF.

This clonotype appeared many times. V gene TRBV6-2 or TRBV6-3 combines with J gene TRBJ2-3; D might be TRBD1 (6 bases). The V and J ends lost 0 bases and 3 bases respectively, with 10 bases between them. Germline V lookup: CDR1 MNHEY, CDR2 SVGEGT. This CDR3 contains 15 residues. DNA for the CDR3: TGTGCCAGCAGTTACTCTGCCACAGGGACAGATACGCAGTATTTT. Translation: CASSYSATGTDTQYF.